This T cell receptor (beta chain) was obtained from a study of T cell repertoires in cytomegalovirus infection. Study background: Both a matching HLA type and CMV infection were indicated by public TCR beta signatures.

TCRdb passed the reads through MiXCR, listing each CDR3 protein once. This sample yields roughly 500,000 distinct CDR3 sequences, of which roughly a third are seen a single time; 15% to 20% belongs to the top ten. CDR1 and CDR2 from the germline V gene are MDHEN and SYDVKM. The V end was cut by 6 bases, the J end by 11 bases, with 13 bases between. This CDR3 contains 11 residues. This clonotype was picked up a small number of times. As yet, its antigen is unknown. Sequenced material: cultured PBMCs, taken from culture after CMV antigen stimulation. This clonotype originated in a human donor in good health (CMV status not recorded). Some clones in this sample may be carry-over from other donors' samples. The chain carries TRBV28 and TRBJ1-1, with a tentative D call TRBD1 (6 bases). The CDR3, as DNA: TGTGCCAGCAGCCCGCAGGGGCAGGCTTTCTTT. Its protein is CASSPQGQAFF.